The sequence of this T cell receptor beta chain was determined in a study of blood T cell repertoires in COVID-19. Study summary: COVID-19 samples, acute and convalescent, were from the United States, Italy and Spain. Sources were T cells, B-cell-depleted T cells, or PBMCs; the material itself was cDNA or gDNA.

The CDR3 is 18 residues long. Germline V gives CDR1 SGHNT, CDR2 YENEEA. The trim removed 5 bases at V and 1 base at J, leaving 14 bases unmatched. Original processing notes: Cell counts per sample came from amplifying reference gene primers. Data came from immunoSEQ multiplex PCR; TCRdb stores just in-frame clones and leaves some out. That table furnishes V, J and clone size, whereas the DNA furnished D and trimming. The data hold 160,000 or so clones, with 80% to 90% observed a single time. The clonotype originates from a woman in her thirties or forties with acute or convalescent COVID-19. The chain recombines TRBV11-3 with TRBJ2-7, with 10 bases matching TRBD2. The sample comprised peripheral blood. The CDR3 DNA is TGTGCCAGCAGCCCCCTCCCACCCCTAGCGGGAGTTTCCTACGAGCAGTACTTC. Residues: CASSPLPPLAGVSYEQYF.